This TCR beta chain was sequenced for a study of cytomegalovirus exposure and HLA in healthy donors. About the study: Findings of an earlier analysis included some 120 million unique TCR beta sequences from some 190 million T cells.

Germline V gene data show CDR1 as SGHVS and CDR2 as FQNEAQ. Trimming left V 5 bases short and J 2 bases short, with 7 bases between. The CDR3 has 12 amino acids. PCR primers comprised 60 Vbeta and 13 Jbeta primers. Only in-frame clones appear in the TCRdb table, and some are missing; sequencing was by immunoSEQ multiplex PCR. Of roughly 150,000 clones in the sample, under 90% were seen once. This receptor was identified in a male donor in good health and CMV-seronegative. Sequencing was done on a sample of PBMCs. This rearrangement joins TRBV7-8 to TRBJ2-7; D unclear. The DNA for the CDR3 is TGTGCCAGCAGCCCCCGAGCCTACGAGCAGTACTTC. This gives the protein CASSPRAYEQYF.